This TCR beta chain was recovered during a study of T-cell reconstitution after alpha-beta-depleted transplantation in children. CDR1 is SGHRS and CDR2 is YFSETQ in the germline V gene. The CDR3 has 15 amino acids. Trimming cost V 2 bases and J 1 base; bases outside gene matches: 1. For TCRbeta, the library was prepared with unique molecular identifiers. TCRdb processed the PCR reads anew with MiXCR; each CDR3 protein has one entry. Counted here are 260,000 or so distinct CDR3 sequences, around 11% occurring once; the ten biggest clones make up roughly 2.8%. This clonotype was observed a few times. The source is a human donor who donated a stem cell graft to a child with acute lymphoblastic leukemia. The V and J genes are TRBV5-1 and TRBJ2-2; 8 bases match TRBD1. The sequencing used PBMCs from the stem cell graft donor, collected from the stem cell graft. CDR3 bases: TGCGCCAGCAGCTTAGGGACAGGGAACACCGGGGAGCTGTTTTTT. Protein sequence: CASSLGTGNTGELFF.